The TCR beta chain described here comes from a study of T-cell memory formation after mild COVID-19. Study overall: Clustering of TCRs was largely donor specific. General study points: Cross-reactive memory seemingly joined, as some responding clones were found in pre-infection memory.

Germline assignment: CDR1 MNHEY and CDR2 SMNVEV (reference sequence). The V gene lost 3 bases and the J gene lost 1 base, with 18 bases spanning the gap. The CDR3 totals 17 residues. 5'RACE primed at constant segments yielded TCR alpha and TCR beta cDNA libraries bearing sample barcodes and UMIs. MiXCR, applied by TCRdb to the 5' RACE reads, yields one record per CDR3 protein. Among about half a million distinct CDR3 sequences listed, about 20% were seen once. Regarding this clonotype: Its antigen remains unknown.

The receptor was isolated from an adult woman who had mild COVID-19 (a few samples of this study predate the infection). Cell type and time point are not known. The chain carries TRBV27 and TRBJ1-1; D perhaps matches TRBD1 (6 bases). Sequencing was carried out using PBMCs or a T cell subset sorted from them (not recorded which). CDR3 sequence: CASSFRQVRSANTEAFF. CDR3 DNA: TGTGCCAGCAGTTTCAGACAGGTTCGGTCGGCGAACACTGAAGCTTTCTTT.